Each of the 31 T cell receptor beta chains below was sequenced from the same sample in a study of T cells in localized non-small cell lung cancer (dated by TCRdb to between 2020 and 2021). To prepare the library, the immunoSEQ multiplex PCR assay was applied. As stored in TCRdb, this immuneACCESS dataset retains in-frame rearrangements with V and J assigned. A fraction of the clones does not appear; measured against another copy, unresolved V genes explain less than half of the discrepancy, and the remainder lacks a known reason. The sample records about 3,100 clones, almost 25% of which are singletons. The top ten clonotypes cover around 13% of the sample. This material consisted of normal lung tissue next to the tumor, taken before any cancer treatment. The receptors derive from a man aged 40-75 years with stage III squamous cell lung carcinoma.

The chain is built from TRBV11-3 and TRBJ1-2; 7 positions match TRBD1. The CDR3 is 16 residues long. Germline V lookup: CDR1 SGHNT, CDR2 YENEEA. V lost 4 bases, J lost 4 bases, and 12 bases stayed unmatched. CDR3 bases: TGTGCCAGCAGCTCCCAACCGGGACAGAGAATCTATGGCTACACCTTC. This gives the protein CASSSQPGQRIYGYTF.

This clone was found a few times. The J gene is TRBJ1-1, the V gene TRBV6-8; D ambiguous. Per germline, CDR1 MNHGY and CDR2 SAAAGT. The germline V and J ends were trimmed by 2 bases and 1 base, with 5 bases remaining between them. This CDR3 comprises 13 residues. CDR3 DNA sequence: TGTGCCAGCAGTTACAGTCAGAACACTGAAGCTTTCTTT. Protein: CASSYSQNTEAFF.

The chain carries TRBV29-1 and TRBJ1-2; no firm D call. V was shortened by 5 bases and J by 7 bases, with 14 bases between the two germline ends. The germline gives CDR1 SQVTM, CDR2 ANQGSEA. There are 12 residues in the CDR3. CDR3 sequence reads: CSVLNPSSGYTF. For the CDR3, the DNA is TGCAGCGTTTTGAACCCATCAAGTGGCTACACCTTC.

This clone has just a few counts. The rearrangement uses TRBV28 and TRBJ1-2, with a possible D match to TRBD1 (6 bases). This CDR3 is built from 12 residues. CDR1 and CDR2 from the germline V gene are MDHEN and SYDVKM. V lost 5 bases to trimming and J lost 6 bases, with 10 bases between them. The CDR3 DNA is TGTGCCAGCAGTCAGGGGCGGAATGGCTACACCTTC. It specifies CASSQGRNGYTF.

The J gene is TRBJ2-2, the V gene TRBV19; 14 nucleotides agree with TRBD2. V shed 3 bases, J shed 8 bases, and the junction held 8 bases outside the gene matches. CDR3 length: 17 amino acids. The germline CDR1 and CDR2 sequences are LNHDA and SQIVND (reference sequence). The CDR3 here is CASSMLGLAGAGGELFF. The CDR3 region has the DNA TGTGCCAGTAGTATGTTGGGACTAGCGGGGGCCGGAGGGGAGCTGTTTTTT.

The V and J genes are TRBV6-8 and TRBJ1-5; D not certain. The germline CDR1 and CDR2 sequences are MNHGY and SAAAGT. V was pared by 7 bases and J by 6 bases, with 16 bases between. The CDR3 runs 14 residues. The DNA for the CDR3 is TGTGCCAGCAACTCTCAGCTAATGGGTCAGCCCCAGCATTTT. This sequence encodes CASNSQLMGQPQHF.

V gene TRBV30 combines with J gene TRBJ2-1; D remains ambiguous. This CDR3 has 13 residues. Trimming shortened V by 0 bases and J by 10 bases, and 13 bases separated the two germline ends. CDR1 is GTSNPN and CDR2 is SVGIG in the germline V gene (reference sequence). In DNA form, the CDR3 reads TGTGCCTGGAGTGTACAATTTGCTCGGGAGCAGTTCTTC. This encodes CAWSVQFAREQFF. Filled out from reference TRBV30 and TRBJ2-1, the complete variable domain reads SQTIHQWPATLVQPVGSPLSLECTVEGTSNPNLYWYRQAAGRGLQLLFYSVGIGQISSEVPQNLSASRPQDRQFILSSKKLLLSDSGFYLCAWSVQFAREQFFGPGTRLTVL.

Remarks on this clone: Other nucleotide sequences in the sample specify the same CDR3. CDR3 nucleotides: TGTGCCAGCAGTTATGGGGGAACCAGCACAGATACGCAGTATTTT. Protein: CASSYGGTSTDTQYF. The genes are TRBV6-8 and TRBJ2-3, with D perhaps being TRBD1 or TRBD2 (5 bases each). Germline V gene sequence: CDR1 MNHGY, CDR2 SAAAGT. This CDR3 comprises 15 residues. V lost 3 bases and J lost 0, with 10 bases in between.

By sample share, this clone is medium-sized. This chain joins TRBV29-1 and TRBJ2-3, with D unclear. The V end was cut by 6 bases, the J end by 0 bases, with 13 bases between. The CDR3 totals 14 residues. From germline, CDR1 is SQVTM and CDR2 ANQGSEA. The CDR3 loop reads CSVHGIPSTDTQYF. Written as DNA, the CDR3 is TGCAGCGTCCATGGCATTCCAAGCACAGATACGCAGTATTTT.

The table lists this clone with a count of one. V is TRBV10-2 and J is TRBJ2-1; 7 nucleotides line up with TRBD2. In germline, CDR1 is WSHSY, CDR2 SAAADI. The ends lost 8 bases at V and 7 bases at J; junction bases unmatched: 11. The CDR3 contains 14 residues. In DNA form, the CDR3 reads TGCGCCAGCCGGACGATAGGGCGGGGGAATGAGCAGTTCTTC. It translates to CASRTIGRGNEQFF.

The chain uses TRBV9 and TRBJ2-3; a weak D match, TRBD2 (6 bases). This CDR3 spans 12 amino acids. The V end was cut by 4 bases, the J end by 11 bases, with 14 bases between. The V gene's germline CDR1 is SGDLS and CDR2 YYNGEE. The CDR3 DNA follows: TGTGCCAGCAGCCTCCAAGACGGGGGGCAGTATTTT. It translates to CASSLQDGGQYF.

By share of the sample, this clone is medium-sized. The chain carries TRBV10-3 and TRBJ1-2, with 9 bases lining up with TRBD1. CDR3 size: 17 residues. Germline CDR1 ENHRY, CDR2 SYGVKD. V was pared by 2 bases and J by 6 bases, with 13 bases of the junction left unmatched. The CDR3 sequence: CAISETGTGSSSNGYTF. The CDR3 nucleotides read TGTGCCATCAGTGAGACCGGGACAGGGAGTTCCTCTAATGGCTACACCTTC.

This clone appeared many times. The gene calls are TRBV11-3 and TRBJ1-1; 7 nucleotides agree with TRBD1. The CDR3 covers 17 residues. Germline-derived CDR1 and CDR2 are SGHNT and YENEEA. Trimming removed 4 bases from V and 7 bases from J; junction bases left unmatched: 18. The CDR3 here is CASSSSEGAGSVSEAFF. The CDR3, as DNA: TGTGCCAGCAGCTCATCTGAGGGGGCCGGGTCCGTGAGTGAAGCTTTCTTT.

V usage is TRBV11-3 and J usage is TRBJ1-6; 9 bases are shared with TRBD1. This CDR3 spans 14 amino acids. The V and J ends lost 6 bases and 9 bases, in that order; junction bases with no gene match: 6. The V gene's germline CDR1 is SGHNT and CDR2 YENEEA. As DNA, the CDR3 is TGTGCCAGCAGTCCTGACAGGGGGAGTTCACCCCTCCACTTT. Its protein product is CASSPDRGSSPLHF.

The chain couples TRBV5-1 to TRBJ2-1, with D perhaps TRBD2 (5 bases). V was trimmed by 0 bases and J by 4 bases, leaving 8 bases between them. Germline V gives CDR1 SGHRS, CDR2 YFSETQ. CDR3 length equals 14 residues. CDR3 nucleotides: TGCGCCAGCAGCTTGGAGGAGGATTACAATGAGCAGTTCTTC. Protein: CASSLEEDYNEQFF.

This clone has only a few counts. This chain uses TRBV11-3 with TRBJ1-1; possible D gene TRBD1, 5 bases. Per germline, CDR1 SGHNT and CDR2 YENEEA. CDR3 length: 15 residues. The V end was cut by 5 bases, the J end by 0 bases, with 13 bases between. The CDR3 spells CASSNTGTVNTEAFF. CDR3 sequence (DNA): TGTGCCAGCAGCAATACCGGGACGGTGAACACTGAAGCTTTCTTT. Complete variable domain (other parts from reference TRBV11-3 and TRBJ1-1): EAGVVQSPRYKIIEKKQPVAFWCNPISGHNTLYWYLQNLGQGPELLIRYENEEAVDDSQLPKDRFSAERLKGVDSTLKIQPAELGDSAVYLCASSNTGTVNTEAFFGQGTRLTVV.

This clone was detected only a few times. This chain links TRBV11-3 with TRBJ2-6, with a weak D call TRBD2 (5 bases). This CDR3 spans 15 amino acids. Germline CDR1 and CDR2: SGHNT and YENEEA. The ends were cut back, 5 bases at V and 5 bases at J, with 13 bases in the middle. CDR3 in amino acids: CASSLVRGRANVLTF. The CDR3 DNA reads as TGTGCCAGCAGCCTGGTTCGCGGGCGGGCCAACGTCCTGACTTTC.

The count of this clone is one. The rearrangement uses TRBV19 and TRBJ2-7; D not resolved. Germline V lookup: CDR1 LNHDA, CDR2 SQIVND (reference sequence). CDR3 length: 14 residues. Deletions cut 0 bases from V and 2 bases from J, with 8 bases between. This chain's CDR3 is CASSIENGPYEQYF. CDR3 bases: TGTGCCAGTAGTATAGAAAACGGACCCTACGAGCAGTACTTC.

This clone was counted only a few times. The CDR3 nucleotides read TGTGCCAGCAGCTCCCTTCGTGGTCGGTCGTCCCTCCACTTT. Protein: CASSSLRGRSSLHF. This sequence joins TRBV11-3 and TRBJ1-6; no definite D call. V lost 4 bases and J lost 14, with 18 bases in between. The CDR3 contains 14 residues. Germline V gene sequence: CDR1 SGHNT, CDR2 YENEEA.

The chain has TRBV28 and TRBJ1-3; D is perhaps TRBD1 (5 bases). This CDR3 region has 15 residues. Per germline, CDR1 MDHEN and CDR2 SYDVKM. Trimming removed 11 bases at V and 1 base at J, with 18 bases between. CDR3 in DNA: TGTGCCGACCGGATCCGACAGCGGTCTGGAAACACCATATATTTT. Its protein is CADRIRQRSGNTIYF.

The chain's CDR3 is CASSQGYEQFF. Here the CDR3 DNA reads TGTGCCAGCAGCCAAGGCTATGAGCAGTTCTTC. The chain recombines TRBV14 with TRBJ2-1; D remains unclear. V was trimmed by 1 base and J by 8 bases, leaving 3 bases between them. Germline V CDR1 and CDR2: SGHDN, FVKESK. The CDR3 has 11 amino acids. Using reference TRBV14 and TRBJ2-1 for the parts outside the CDR3, the full variable domain is EAGVTQFPSHSVIEKGQTVTLRCDPISGHDNLYWYRRVMGKEIKFLLHFVKESKQDESGMPNNRFLAERTGGTYSTLKVQPAELEDSGVYFCASSQGYEQFFGPGTRLTVL.

By frequency in the sample, this clone is large. The chain combines TRBV28 with TRBJ1-4; D not certain. This CDR3 has 12 residues. The germline V gene has CDR1 MDHEN and CDR2 SYDVKM. Trimming stripped 5 bases from V and 11 bases from J, with 12 bases between. Written as DNA, the CDR3 is TGTGCCAGCAGTAATATGAGAGGGAAACTGTTTTTT. This gives the protein CASSNMRGKLFF.

This clone was seen more than once but under ten times. The chain combines TRBV11-3 with TRBJ1-6; no clear D gene. Trimming stripped 5 bases from V and 14 bases from J, with 31 bases between. Germline loops: CDR1 SGHNT, CDR2 YENEEA. The CDR3 runs to 18 residues. The CDR3 is CASSPVSGAGLPLMSLHF. CDR3 DNA sequence: TGTGCCAGCAGCCCCGTTTCGGGTGCGGGGTTACCTTTAATGTCCCTCCACTTT. The whole variable domain, filled in from reference TRBV11-3 and TRBJ1-6, reads EAGVVQSPRYKIIEKKQPVAFWCNPISGHNTLYWYLQNLGQGPELLIRYENEEAVDDSQLPKDRFSAERLKGVDSTLKIQPAELGDSAVYLCASSPVSGAGLPLMSLHFGNGTRLTVT.

By share, this clone ranks as medium-sized. This chain uses TRBV6-8 with TRBJ1-5; 10 nucleotides agree with TRBD1. The length of the CDR3 is 18 residues. Germline V gene data show CDR1 as MNHGY and CDR2 as SAAAGT. V shed 7 bases and J 2 bases; nucleotides not matched to a gene: 14. The CDR3 DNA reads as TGTGCCAGCATTAGGGACAGGGGAAAGGTGGGTGGCAATCAGCCCCAGCATTTT. Protein sequence: CASIRDRGKVGGNQPQHF.

V is TRBV14 and J is TRBJ1-6; D ambiguous. In germline, CDR1 is SGHDN, CDR2 FVKESK. The V end was cut by 2 bases, the J end by 14 bases, with 10 bases between. The CDR3 contains 12 residues. The CDR3 DNA reads as TGTGCCAGCAGCCAACCTCCGGGGTCCCTCCACTTT. Encoded protein: CASSQPPGSLHF.

This chain joins TRBV11-3 and TRBJ1-1; D may be TRBD1 (6 bases). The CDR3 spans 14 residues. Germline assignment: CDR1 SGHNT and CDR2 YENEEA. The germline V and J ends were trimmed by 5 bases and 4 bases, with 14 bases remaining between them. CDR3 loop: CASSLLQGGTEAFF. For the CDR3, the DNA is TGTGCCAGCAGCCTCTTACAGGGCGGCACTGAAGCTTTCTTT.

This sequence joins TRBV28 and TRBJ2-1; D remains unclear. The germline CDR1 and CDR2 sequences are MDHEN and SYDVKM. V was clipped by 2 bases and J by 7 bases, with 6 bases between them. The CDR3 contains 12 residues. Here the CDR3 DNA reads TGTGCCAGCAGTTTAAACTGGAATGAGCAGTTCTTC. Protein product: CASSLNWNEQFF. Full variable domain (rest looked up from reference TRBV28 and TRBJ2-1): DVKVTQSSRYLVKRTGEKVFLECVQDMDHENMFWYRQDPGLGLRLIYFSYDVKMKEKGDIPEGYSVSREKKERFSLILESASTNQTSMYLCASSLNWNEQFFGPGTRLTVL.

This clone came up a few times. The rearrangement uses TRBV2 and TRBJ2-5, with a weak D call TRBD2 (5 bases). The CDR3 runs 12 residues. Per germline, CDR1 SNHLY and CDR2 FYNNEI. V was shortened by 8 bases and J by 0 bases, with 7 bases between the two germline ends. The CDR3 is CASREDQETQYF. CDR3 sequence (DNA): TGTGCCAGCCGGGAAGACCAAGAGACCCAGTACTTC.

This clone occurred a few times. The V and J genes are TRBV28 and TRBJ1-2; tentative D call: TRBD1 (6 bases). Germline loops: CDR1 MDHEN, CDR2 SYDVKM. Trimming cost V 10 bases and J 7 bases, with 16 bases left between them. The CDR3 is made up of 12 amino acids. CDR3 sequence: CATIGQFFGYTF. DNA for the CDR3: TGTGCCACCATAGGACAGTTTTTTGGCTACACCTTC.

This clone was recorded a few times. The genes are TRBV29-1 and TRBJ2-1; 8 nucleotides align to TRBD1. The germline V gene has CDR1 SQVTM and CDR2 ANQGSEA. Trimming cost V 3 bases and J 5 bases; bases outside gene matches: 3. CDR3 length: 13 residues. The CDR3 loop reads CSVETGANNEQFF. DNA for the CDR3: TGCAGCGTTGAGACAGGGGCGAACAATGAGCAGTTCTTC.

J is TRBJ1-1 and V is TRBV19; D gene uncertain. The CDR3 length is 14 residues. Germline CDR1 reads LNHDA; CDR2 reads SQIVND (reference sequence). V shed 4 bases and J shed 0 bases, with 9 bases lying between them. CDR3 in DNA: TGTGCCAGTAGTAGGGAGGGATTGAACACTGAAGCTTTCTTT. Amino acids: CASSREGLNTEAFF.